This TCR beta chain came from a study of cytomegalovirus exposure and HLA in healthy donors. The study's findings and limits: Within a later analysis, the majority of CMV-associated TCR beta chains appeared HLA-restricted. Among the sequence variants, a highly shared cluster was likely an artifact of sequencing. Fewer N-insertions (relative to the approximately 700-donor mean) were reportedly seen in an Asian-associated ancestry cluster in a later analysis.

Trimming took 4 bases from V and 4 from J; bases not matched to a gene: 16. Germline V lookup: CDR1 SGHTS, CDR2 YDEGEE. The CDR3 runs 18 residues. On this clone itself: Its antigen is as yet unknown.

Researchers ran the PCR with 60 Vbeta and 13 Jbeta primers. The assay was immunoSEQ multiplex PCR, and TCRdb's table has in-frame clones only and misses some. Of some 110,000 clones listed, 60% to 80% are singletons. V usage is TRBV5-8 and J usage is TRBJ2-1; 8 nucleotides line up with TRBD1. This sequence originates from a female donor in good health and CMV-seronegative. Sequenced: PBMCs. For the CDR3, the DNA is TGTGCCAGCAGCACCTCCGGGACAGGCAACATTTATTACAATGAGCAGTTCTTC. Amino acid sequence: CASSTSGTGNIYYNEQFF.